This T cell receptor (beta chain) comes out of a study of siplizumab effects on memory and regulatory T cells. Study observations and caveats: Apparently more diverse than memory cells, naive T cells also seemed major alloresponse contributors.

Sequenced by immunoSEQ multiplex PCR; TCRdb stores in-frame clones only, minus some. The sample carries about 50,000 clones, about 93% recorded once. CDR1 is MDHEN, CDR2 SYDVKM, per germline. The CDR3 length is 15 residues. Deletions cut 6 bases from V and 7 bases from J, with 19 bases between. A word on this clone: Its antigen is as yet unknown.

V is TRBV28 and J is TRBJ1-5; D is possibly TRBD1 (5 bases). This sequence originates from a human donor in good health. The sequenced material came from CD8+ T cells sorted from blood. The CDR3 loop is CASSPGTAMYQPQHF. CDR3 bases: TGTGCCAGCAGCCCGGGGACGGCTATGTACCAGCCCCAGCATTTT.